This is a list of T cell receptor beta chains from one sample in a study of monozygotic twins with inflammatory bowel disease. For each CDR3 protein, TCRdb gives one entry from its re-call of the 5' RACE reads, without DNA. Its listing shows some 160,000 distinct CDR3 sequences. Specimen: blood. The receptor source for this set is a human donor with ulcerative colitis or Crohn's disease, or a healthy co-twin of an affected twin (not recorded which). The CDR3 runs from the conserved cysteine through the conserved F or W.

J gene	V gene	CDR3 protein
TRBJ1-1	TRBV19	CASHRLGGATEAFF
TRBJ2-7	TRBV7-2	CASSHGTGSYEQYF
TRBJ2-1	TRBV5-5	CASSRGTSGVNEQFF
TRBJ1-1	TRBV7-2	CASSLGVGPYTEAFF
TRBJ1-2	TRBV20-1	CSALPGLKRDYTF
TRBJ2-5	TRBV7-9	CASSSTSKETQYF
TRBJ2-3	TRBV12-3/TRBV12-4	CASSPQGRVADTLYF
TRBJ1-1	TRBV5-6	CASSFDRSAEAFF
TRBJ2-1	TRBV7-2	CASSSGGSRSYNEQFF
TRBJ2-1	TRBV6-5	CASSYSKAGGPGEQFF
TRBJ2-3	TRBV5-1	CASSAGGTTDTQYF
TRBJ1-1	TRBV19	CASSTSGVRNTEAFF
TRBJ2-7	TRBV7-2	CASSPGRGWYTTSEQYF
TRBJ2-1	TRBV9	CASSVGSRGRQGKNNEQFF
TRBJ1-1	TRBV20-1	CSARDREWDREYMNTEAFF
TRBJ2-3	TRBV15	CATSREASEPLEDTQYF
TRBJ2-3	TRBV28	CASSLFRAGGEDTQYF
TRBJ2-2	TRBV20-1	CSASSRGGTGELFF
TRBJ1-1	TRBV12-3/TRBV12-4	CASTYLGRPTEAFF
TRBJ2-1	TRBV29-1	CSTPGTSRHNEQFF
TRBJ2-3	TRBV20-1	CSAREGSQVVGTDTQYF
TRBJ1-2	TRBV6-5	CASSSTNYGYTF
TRBJ2-3	TRBV5-4	CASSLEAGGLNTQYF
TRBJ2-5	TRBV5-1	CASSLAIRQETQYF
TRBJ2-7	TRBV28	CASSSPETSGYEQYF
TRBJ2-2	TRBV18	CASSRPRGGHLPNTGELFF
TRBJ1-1	TRBV20-1	CSARVHGTGYTEAFF